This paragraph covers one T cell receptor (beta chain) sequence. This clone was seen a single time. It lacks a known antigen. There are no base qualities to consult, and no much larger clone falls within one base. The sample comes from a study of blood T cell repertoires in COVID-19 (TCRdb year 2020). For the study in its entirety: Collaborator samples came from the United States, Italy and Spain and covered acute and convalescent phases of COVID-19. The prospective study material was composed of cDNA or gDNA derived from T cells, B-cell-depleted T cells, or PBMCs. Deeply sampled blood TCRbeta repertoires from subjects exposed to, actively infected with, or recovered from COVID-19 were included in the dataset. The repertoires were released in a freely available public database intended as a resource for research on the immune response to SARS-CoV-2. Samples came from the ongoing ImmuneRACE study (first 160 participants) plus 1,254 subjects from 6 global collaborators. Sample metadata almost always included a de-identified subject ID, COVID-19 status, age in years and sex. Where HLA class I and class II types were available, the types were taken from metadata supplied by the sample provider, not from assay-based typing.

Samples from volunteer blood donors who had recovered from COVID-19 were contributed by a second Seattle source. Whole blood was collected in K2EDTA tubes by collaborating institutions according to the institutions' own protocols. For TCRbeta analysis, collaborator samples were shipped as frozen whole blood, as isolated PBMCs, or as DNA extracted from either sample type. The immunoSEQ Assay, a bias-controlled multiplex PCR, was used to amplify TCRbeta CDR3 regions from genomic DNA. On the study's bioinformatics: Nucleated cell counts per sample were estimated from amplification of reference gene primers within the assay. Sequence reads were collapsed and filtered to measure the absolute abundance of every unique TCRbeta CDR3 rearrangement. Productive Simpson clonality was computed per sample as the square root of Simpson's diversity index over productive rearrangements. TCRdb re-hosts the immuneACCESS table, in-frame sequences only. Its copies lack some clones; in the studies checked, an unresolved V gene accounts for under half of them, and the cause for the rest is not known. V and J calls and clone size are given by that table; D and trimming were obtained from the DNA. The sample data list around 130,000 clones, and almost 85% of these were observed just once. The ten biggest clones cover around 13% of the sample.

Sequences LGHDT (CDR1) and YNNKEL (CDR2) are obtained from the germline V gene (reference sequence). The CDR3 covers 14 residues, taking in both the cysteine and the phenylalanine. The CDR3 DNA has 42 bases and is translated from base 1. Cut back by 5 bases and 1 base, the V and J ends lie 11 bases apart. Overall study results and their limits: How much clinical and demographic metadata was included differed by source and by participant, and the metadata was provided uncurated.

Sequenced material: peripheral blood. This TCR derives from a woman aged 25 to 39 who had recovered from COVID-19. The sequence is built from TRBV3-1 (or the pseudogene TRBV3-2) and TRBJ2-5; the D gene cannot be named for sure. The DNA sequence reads TGTGCCAGCAGCGATCGACACTTCCAAGAGACCCAGTACTTC. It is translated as CASSDRHFQETQYF.